This TCR beta chain was captured in a study of shared clonotypes between healthy human individuals. The V gene lost 0 bases and the J gene lost 5 bases, with 10 bases spanning the gap. Germline V gives CDR1 MGHRA, CDR2 YSYEKL. This CDR3 contains 14 residues. Data came from immunoSEQ multiplex PCR; TCRdb stores just in-frame clones and leaves some out. The data contain hundreds of thousands of clones, around 96% of them singletons. CD45RO negativity and positive selection for CCR7 defined naive CD8 cells, a population that excluded terminally differentiated effector memory CD45RA+ cells. Sequencing used naive CD8+ T cells sorted from blood. The rearrangement links TRBV4-1 to TRBJ1-1; D not certain. The sequence came from a woman between 25 and 40 years old in good health. The CDR3 nucleotides read TGCGCCAGCAGCCAAGATATTCGGGATACTGAAGCTTTCTTT. Encoded protein: CASSQDIRDTEAFF.